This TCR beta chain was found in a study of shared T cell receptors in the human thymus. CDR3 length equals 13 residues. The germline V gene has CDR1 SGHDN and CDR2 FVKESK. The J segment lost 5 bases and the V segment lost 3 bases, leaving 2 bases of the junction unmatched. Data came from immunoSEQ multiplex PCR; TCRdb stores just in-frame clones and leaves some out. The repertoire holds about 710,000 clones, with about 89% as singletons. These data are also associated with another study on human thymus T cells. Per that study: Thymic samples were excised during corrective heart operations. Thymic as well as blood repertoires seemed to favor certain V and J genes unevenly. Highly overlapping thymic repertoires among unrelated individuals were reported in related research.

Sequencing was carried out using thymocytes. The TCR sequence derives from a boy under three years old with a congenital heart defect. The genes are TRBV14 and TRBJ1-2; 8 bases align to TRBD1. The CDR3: CASSHYRGYGYTF. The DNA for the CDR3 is TGTGCCAGCAGCCACTACAGGGGGTATGGCTACACCTTC.